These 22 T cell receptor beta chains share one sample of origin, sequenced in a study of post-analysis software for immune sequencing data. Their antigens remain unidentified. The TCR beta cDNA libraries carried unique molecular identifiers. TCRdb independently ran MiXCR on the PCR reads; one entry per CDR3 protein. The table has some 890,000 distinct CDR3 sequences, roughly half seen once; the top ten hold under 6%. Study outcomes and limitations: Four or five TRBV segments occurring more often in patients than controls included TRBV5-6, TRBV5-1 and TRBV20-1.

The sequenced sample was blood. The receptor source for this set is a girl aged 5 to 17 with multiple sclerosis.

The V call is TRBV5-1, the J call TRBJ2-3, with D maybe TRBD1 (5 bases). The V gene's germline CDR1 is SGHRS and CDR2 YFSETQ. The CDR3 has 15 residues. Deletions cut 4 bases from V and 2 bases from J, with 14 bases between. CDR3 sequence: CASSTGHHVTDTQYF. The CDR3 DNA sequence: TGCGCCAGCAGCACTGGACACCACGTCACAGATACGCAGTATTTT. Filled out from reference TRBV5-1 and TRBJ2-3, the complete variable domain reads KAGVTQTPRYLIKTRGQQVTLSCSPISGHRSVSWYQQTPGQGLQFLFEYFSETQRNKGNFPGRFSGRQFSNSRSEMNVSTLELGDSALYLCASSTGHHVTDTQYFGPGTRLTVL.

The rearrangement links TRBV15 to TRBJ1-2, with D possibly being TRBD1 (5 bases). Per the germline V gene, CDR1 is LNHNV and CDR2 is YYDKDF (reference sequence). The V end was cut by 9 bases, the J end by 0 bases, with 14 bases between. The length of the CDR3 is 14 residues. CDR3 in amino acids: CATGGRSPNYGYTF. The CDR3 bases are TGTGCCACGGGGGGACGGAGTCCTAACTATGGCTACACCTTC. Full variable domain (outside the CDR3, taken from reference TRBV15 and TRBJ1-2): DAMVIQNPRYQVTQFGKPVTLSCSQTLNHNVMYWYQQKSSQAPKLLFHYYDKDFNNEADTPDNFQSRRPNTSFCFLDIRSPGLGDTAMYLCATGGRSPNYGYTFGSGTRLTVV.

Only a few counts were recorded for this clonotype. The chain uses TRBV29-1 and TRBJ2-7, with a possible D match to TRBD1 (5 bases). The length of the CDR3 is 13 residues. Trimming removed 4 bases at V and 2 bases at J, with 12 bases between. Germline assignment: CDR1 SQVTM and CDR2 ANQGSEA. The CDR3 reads CSVAGIHTYEQYF. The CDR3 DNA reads TGCAGCGTTGCAGGGATACACACCTACGAGCAGTACTTC.

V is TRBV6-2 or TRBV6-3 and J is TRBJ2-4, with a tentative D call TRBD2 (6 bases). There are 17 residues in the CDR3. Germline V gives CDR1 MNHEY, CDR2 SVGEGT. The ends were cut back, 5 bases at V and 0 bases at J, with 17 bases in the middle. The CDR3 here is CASSPSRGLLAKNIQYF. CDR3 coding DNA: TGTGCCAGCAGTCCCTCTCGGGGGTTATTAGCCAAAAACATTCAGTACTTC.

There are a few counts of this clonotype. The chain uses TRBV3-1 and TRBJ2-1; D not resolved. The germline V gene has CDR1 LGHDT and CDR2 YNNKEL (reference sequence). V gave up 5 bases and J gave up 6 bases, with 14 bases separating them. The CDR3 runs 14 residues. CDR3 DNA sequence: TGTGCCAGCAGCTCCACGTTGCGTGGCAATGAGCAGTTCTTC. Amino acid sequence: CASSSTLRGNEQFF.

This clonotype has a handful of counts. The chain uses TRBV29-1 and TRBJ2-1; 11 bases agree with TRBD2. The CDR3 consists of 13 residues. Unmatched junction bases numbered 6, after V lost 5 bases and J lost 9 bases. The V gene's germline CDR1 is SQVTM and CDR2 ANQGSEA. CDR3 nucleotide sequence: TGCAGCGTTAGACTAGCGGGGACGGTTGAGCAGTTCTTC. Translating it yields CSVRLAGTVEQFF.

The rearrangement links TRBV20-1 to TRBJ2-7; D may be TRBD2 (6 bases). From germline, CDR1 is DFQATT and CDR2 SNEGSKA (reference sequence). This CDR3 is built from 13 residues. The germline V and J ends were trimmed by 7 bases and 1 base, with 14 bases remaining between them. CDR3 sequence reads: CSVPGLLSYEQYF. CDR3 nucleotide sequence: TGCAGTGTCCCGGGACTCCTTTCCTACGAGCAGTACTTC.

This CDR3 reads CASGLRQSSTDTQYF. The CDR3 DNA is TGCGCCAGCGGCCTAAGACAGTCTAGCACAGATACGCAGTATTTT. The chain combines TRBV5-1 with TRBJ2-3; TRBD1 might be the D (5 bases). The germline CDR1 and CDR2 sequences are SGHRS and YFSETQ. V lost 7 bases, J lost 0 bases, and 15 bases lay in between. There are 15 residues in the CDR3.

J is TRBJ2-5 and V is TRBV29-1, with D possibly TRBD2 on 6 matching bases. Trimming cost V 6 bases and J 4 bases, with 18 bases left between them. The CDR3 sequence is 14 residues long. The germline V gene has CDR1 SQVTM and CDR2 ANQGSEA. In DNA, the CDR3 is TGCAGCGTGGAACGCGGGGAAACGGGAGAGACCCAGTACTTC. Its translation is CSVERGETGETQYF. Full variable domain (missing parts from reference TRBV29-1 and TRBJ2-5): SAVISQKPSRDICQRGTSLTIQCQVDSQVTMMFWYRQQPGQSLTLIATANQGSEATYESGFVIDKFPISRPNLTFSTLTVSNMSPEDSSIYLCSVERGETGETQYFGPGTRLLVL.

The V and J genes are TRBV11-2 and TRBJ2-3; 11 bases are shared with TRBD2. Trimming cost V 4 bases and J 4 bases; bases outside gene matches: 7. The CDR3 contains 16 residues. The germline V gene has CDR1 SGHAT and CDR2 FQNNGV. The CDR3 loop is CASSSTSGSLPDTQYF. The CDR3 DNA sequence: TGTGCCAGCAGCTCCACTAGCGGGAGTCTCCCAGATACGCAGTATTTT. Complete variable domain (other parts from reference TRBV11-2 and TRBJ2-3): EAGVAQSPRYKIIEKRQSVAFWCNPISGHATLYWYQQILGQGPKLLIQFQNNGVVDDSQLPKDRFSAERLKGVDSTLKIQPAKLEDSAVYLCASSSTSGSLPDTQYFGPGTRLTVL.

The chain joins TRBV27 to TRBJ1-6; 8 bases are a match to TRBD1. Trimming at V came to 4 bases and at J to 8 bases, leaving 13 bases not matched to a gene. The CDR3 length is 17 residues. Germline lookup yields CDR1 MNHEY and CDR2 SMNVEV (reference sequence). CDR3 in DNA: TGTGCCAGCAGTTCGGCTCGGACAGGGCTAATTTATTCACCCCTCCACTTT. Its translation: CASSSARTGLIYSPLHF.

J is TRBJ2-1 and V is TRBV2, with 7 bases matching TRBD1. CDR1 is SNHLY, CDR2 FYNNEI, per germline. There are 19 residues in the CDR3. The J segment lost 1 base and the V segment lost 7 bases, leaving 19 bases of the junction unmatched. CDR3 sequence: CASKNDARGGTRSYNEQFF. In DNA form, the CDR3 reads TGTGCCAGCAAGAACGACGCGCGAGGGGGCACTCGGTCCTACAATGAGCAGTTCTTC. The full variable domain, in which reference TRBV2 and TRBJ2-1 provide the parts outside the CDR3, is EPEVTQTPSHQVTQMGQEVILRCVPISNHLYFYWYRQILGQKVEFLVSFYNNEISEKSEIFDDQFSVERPDGSNFTLKIRSTKLEDSAMYFCASKNDARGGTRSYNEQFFGPGTRLTVL.

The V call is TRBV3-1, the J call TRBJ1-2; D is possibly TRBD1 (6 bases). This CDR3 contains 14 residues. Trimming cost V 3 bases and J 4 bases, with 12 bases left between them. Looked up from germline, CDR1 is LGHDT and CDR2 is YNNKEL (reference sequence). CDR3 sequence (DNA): TGTGCCAGCAGCCATCCAGACAGGCTCTATGGCTACACCTTC. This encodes CASSHPDRLYGYTF.

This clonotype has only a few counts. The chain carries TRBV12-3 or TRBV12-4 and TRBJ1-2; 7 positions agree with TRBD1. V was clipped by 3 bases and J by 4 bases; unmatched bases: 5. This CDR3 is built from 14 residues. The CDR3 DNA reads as TGTGCCAGCAGTTTGGGACAGAATTTCTATGGCTACACCTTC. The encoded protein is CASSLGQNFYGYTF.

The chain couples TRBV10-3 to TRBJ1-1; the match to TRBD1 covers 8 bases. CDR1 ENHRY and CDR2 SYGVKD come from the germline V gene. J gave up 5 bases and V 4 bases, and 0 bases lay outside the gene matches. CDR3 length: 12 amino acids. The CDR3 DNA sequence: TGTGCCATCAGTGGACAGGGGACTGAAGCTTTCTTT. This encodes CAISGQGTEAFF.

In DNA, the CDR3 is TGTGCCAGCAGCTTGCGTCTCACCAACTACGAGCAGTACTTC. Translation: CASSLRLTNYEQYF. The V gene is TRBV5-5, the J gene TRBJ2-7, with D unclear. Trimming took off 1 base at V and 3 bases at J, with 11 bases between the two ends. The CDR3 spans 14 residues. The V gene's germline CDR1 is SGHKS and CDR2 YYEKEE (reference sequence).

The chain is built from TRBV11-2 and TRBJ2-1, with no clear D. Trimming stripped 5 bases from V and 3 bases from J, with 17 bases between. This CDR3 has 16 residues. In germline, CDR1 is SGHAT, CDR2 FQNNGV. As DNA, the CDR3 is TGTGCCAGCAGCCAACAACCAGGCCAGAACTACAATGAGCAGTTCTTC. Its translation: CASSQQPGQNYNEQFF.

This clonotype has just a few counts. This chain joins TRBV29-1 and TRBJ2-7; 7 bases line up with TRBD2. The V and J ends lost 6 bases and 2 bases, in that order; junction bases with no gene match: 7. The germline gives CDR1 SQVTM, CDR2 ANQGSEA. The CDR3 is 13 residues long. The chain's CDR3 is CSVSPSGTYEQYF. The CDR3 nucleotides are TGCAGCGTCTCCCCTAGCGGCACCTACGAGCAGTACTTC.

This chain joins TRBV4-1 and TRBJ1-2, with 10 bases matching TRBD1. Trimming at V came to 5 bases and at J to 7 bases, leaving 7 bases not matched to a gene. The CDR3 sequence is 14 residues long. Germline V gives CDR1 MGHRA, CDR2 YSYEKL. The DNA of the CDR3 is TGCGCCAGCAGCGGGACAGGGGTCCTTAGTGGCTACACCTTC. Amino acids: CASSGTGVLSGYTF.

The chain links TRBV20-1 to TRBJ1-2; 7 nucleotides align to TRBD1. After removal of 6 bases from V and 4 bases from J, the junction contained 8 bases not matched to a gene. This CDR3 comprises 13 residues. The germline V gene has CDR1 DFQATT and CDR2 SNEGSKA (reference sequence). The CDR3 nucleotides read TGCAGTGCCCCTCTGACAGGGACCTATGGCTACACCTTC. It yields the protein CSAPLTGTYGYTF.

The CDR3 DNA follows: TGTGCCAGCAGTCCCAGGGCGTTGGCTCCTAGCACAGATACGCAGTATTTT. Translated: CASSPRALAPSTDTQYF. This rearrangement joins TRBV27 to TRBJ2-3; possibly TRBD1 for D (5 bases). V lost 5 bases and J 0 bases, leaving 18 bases between the germline ends. This CDR3 spans 17 amino acids. Germline V lookup: CDR1 MNHEY, CDR2 SMNVEV (reference sequence).

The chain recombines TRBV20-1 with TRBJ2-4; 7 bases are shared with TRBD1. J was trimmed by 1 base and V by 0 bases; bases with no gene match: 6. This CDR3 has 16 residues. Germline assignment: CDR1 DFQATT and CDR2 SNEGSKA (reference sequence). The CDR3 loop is CSARDPPGQAKNIQYF. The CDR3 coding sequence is TGCAGTGCTAGAGACCCACCGGGACAGGCCAAAAACATTCAGTACTTC.